The entry below describes one T cell receptor beta chain. Generated by immunoSEQ multiplex PCR, the TCRdb table keeps only in-frame clones and is missing some. The table records roughly 100,000 clones, over 75% of them present only once. The data were obtained in a study of T cell responses to AZD1222 COVID-19 vaccine. Trimming cost V 3 bases and J 7 bases, with 16 bases left between them. Germline CDR1 KGHSH, CDR2 LQKENI. The CDR3 has 15 residues. Material: peripheral blood, obtained on day 0 of AZD1222 vaccination. The receptor was isolated from an adult in good health. The chain couples TRBV18 to TRBJ1-5; the D is unclear. The CDR3 sequence: CASSPQPTSTQPQHF. CDR3 nucleotide sequence: TGTGCCAGCTCACCCCAACCCACTTCAACCCAGCCCCAGCATTTT.